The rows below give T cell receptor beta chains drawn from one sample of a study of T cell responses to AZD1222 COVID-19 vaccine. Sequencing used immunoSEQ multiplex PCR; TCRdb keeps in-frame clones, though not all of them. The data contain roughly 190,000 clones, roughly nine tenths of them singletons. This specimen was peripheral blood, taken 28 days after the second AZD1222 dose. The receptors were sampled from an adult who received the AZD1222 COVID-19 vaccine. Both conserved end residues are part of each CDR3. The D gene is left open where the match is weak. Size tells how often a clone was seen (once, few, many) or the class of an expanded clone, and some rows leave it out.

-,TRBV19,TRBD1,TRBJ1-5,CASSAWDRGRNQPQHF,TGTGCCAGTAGTGCCTGGGACAGGGGGCGGAATCAGCCCCAGCATTTT
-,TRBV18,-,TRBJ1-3,CASFVSSGNTIYF,TGTGCCAGCTTTGTATCCTCTGGAAACACCATATATTTT
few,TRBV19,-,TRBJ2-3,CATGRETEISSTDTQYF,TGTGCCACCGGTCGGGAGACAGAAATTTCTAGCACAGATACGCAGTATTTT
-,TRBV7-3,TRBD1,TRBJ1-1,CASSLTGGDTEAFF,TGTGCCAGCAGCCTCACAGGGGGGGACACTGAAGCTTTCTTT
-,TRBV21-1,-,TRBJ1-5,CASSLTGDPSNQPQHF,TGTGCCAGCAGCCTGACAGGGGACCCTAGCAATCAGCCCCAGCATTTT
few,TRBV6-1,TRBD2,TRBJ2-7,CASSEGLAGSYEQYF,TGTGCCAGCAGTGAAGGACTAGCGGGCTCCTACGAGCAGTACTTC
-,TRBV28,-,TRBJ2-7,CASSLNYEQYF,TGTGCCAGCAGTTTAAACTACGAGCAGTACTTC
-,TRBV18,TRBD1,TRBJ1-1,CASSPQGDRGAEAFF,TGTGCCAGCTCACCCCAGGGCGACAGGGGTGCTGAAGCTTTCTTT
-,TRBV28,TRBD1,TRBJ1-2,CATHYTGASYGYTF,TGTGCCACCCACTATACAGGGGCTTCCTATGGCTACACCTTC
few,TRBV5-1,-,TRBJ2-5,CASSLEGGLDQETQYF,TGCGCCAGCAGCTTGGAAGGTGGGCTAGATCAAGAGACCCAGTACTTC
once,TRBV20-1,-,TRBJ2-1,CSASRSGSTGNEQFF,TGCAGTGCTAGTCGCAGCGGAAGTACGGGGAATGAGCAGTTCTTC
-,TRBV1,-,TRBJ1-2,CTSSQDSYGSHWGGYTF,TGCACCAGCAGCCAAGATAGTTATGGGTCTCACTGGGGTGGCTACACCTTC
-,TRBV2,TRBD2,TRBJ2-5,CASSPTSGRGETQYF,TGTGCCAGCAGTCCCACGAGCGGGAGGGGGGAGACCCAGTACTTC
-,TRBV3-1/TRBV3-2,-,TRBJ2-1,CASSLTLNGLGGQFF,TGTGCCAGCAGCCTAACCTTGAACGGTCTGGGGGGGCAGTTCTTC
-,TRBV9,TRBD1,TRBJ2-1,CASSVVNTPGQGRNEQFF,TGTGCCAGCAGCGTAGTAAATACCCCAGGACAGGGACGCAATGAGCAGTTCTTC
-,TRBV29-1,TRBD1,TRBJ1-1,CSVAPLTGDTEAFF,TGCAGCGTTGCCCCGCTAACAGGGGACACTGAAGCTTTCTTT
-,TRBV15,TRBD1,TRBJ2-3,CATSAYRGRDRGAPSTDTQYF,TGTGCCACCAGCGCCTATCGTGGCCGGGACAGGGGGGCCCCTAGCACAGATACGCAGTATTTT
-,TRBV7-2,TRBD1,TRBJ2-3,CASSMTGGTDTQYF,TGTGCCAGCAGCATGACAGGGGGCACAGATACGCAGTATTTT
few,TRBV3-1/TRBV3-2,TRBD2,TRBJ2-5,CASSQDSPLAVLKETQYF,TGTGCCAGCAGCCAAGACTCTCCACTAGCGGTGTTAAAAGAGACCCAGTACTTC
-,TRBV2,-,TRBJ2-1,CASLAAGDEQFF,TGTGCCAGCCTCGCGGCAGGCGATGAGCAGTTCTTC
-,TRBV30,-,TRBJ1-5,CAWRGAGNQPQHF,TGTGCCTGGCGCGGGGCAGGGAATCAGCCCCAGCATTTT
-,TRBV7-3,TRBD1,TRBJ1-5,CASSFPDRGPPVGNQPQHF,TGTGCCAGCAGCTTTCCGGACAGGGGACCCCCCGTTGGCAATCAGCCCCAGCATTTT
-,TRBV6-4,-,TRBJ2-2,CASSQNTGELFF,TGTGCCAGCAGTCAGAACACCGGGGAGCTGTTTTTT